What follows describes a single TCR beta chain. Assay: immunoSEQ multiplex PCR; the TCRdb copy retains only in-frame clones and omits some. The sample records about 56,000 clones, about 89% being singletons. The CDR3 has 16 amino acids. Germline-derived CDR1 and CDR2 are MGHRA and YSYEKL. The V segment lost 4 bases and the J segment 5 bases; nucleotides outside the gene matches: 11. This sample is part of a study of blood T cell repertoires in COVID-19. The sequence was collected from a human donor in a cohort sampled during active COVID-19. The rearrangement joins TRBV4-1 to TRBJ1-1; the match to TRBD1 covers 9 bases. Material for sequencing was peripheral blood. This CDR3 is CASSPPGQGIRTEAFF. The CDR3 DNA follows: TGCGCCAGCAGCCCGCCTGGACAGGGGATAAGGACTGAAGCTTTCTTT.